Described below is a single T cell receptor beta chain sequence and its context. Its antigen is undetermined. These data are taken from a study of early T cells in non-severe SARS-CoV-2 infection. Turning to the study itself: From unsorted whole blood, bulk RNA was sequenced, and the chains remained unpaired.

J lost 6 bases, V lost 4 bases, and 9 bases had no gene match. CDR3 length equals 15 residues. CDR1 and CDR2 from the germline V gene are SGHRS and YFSETQ. Study-level results: Anti-spike CD8 specificities were favored by VDJdb matching, whose results missed private and CD4 specificities.

Unique molecular identifiers tagged individual cDNA molecules. MiXCR, applied by TCRdb to the 5' RACE reads, yields one record per CDR3 protein. The top ten clones hold around 4.5% of a sample with roughly 24,000 distinct CDR3 sequences, about 5% of them seen once. The rearrangement uses TRBV5-1 and TRBJ2-1; TRBD1 matches 8 bases. The sequenced sample was whole blood. The TCR originated in an adult who was a healthcare worker with PCR-confirmed SARS-CoV-2 infection or an uninfected control (not recorded which). CDR3 protein: CASSPGRGLSNEQFF. CDR3 DNA: TGCGCCAGCAGCCCTGGCAGGGGGCTAAGCAATGAGCAGTTCTTC.